This paragraph covers one T cell receptor beta chain sequence. The antigen remains unidentified. Germline and junction disagree at one end, which may indicate a read error. Primers included in the PCR were 60 Vbeta and 13 Jbeta primers. The repertoire was sequenced with immunoSEQ multiplex PCR; TCRdb's copy has only in-frame clones and lacks some. Listed are about 88,000 clones; around 5% falls within the top ten. The CDR3 consists of 16 residues. CDR1 MGHRA and CDR2 YSYEKL come from the germline V gene. This specimen comes from a study of cytomegalovirus exposure and HLA in healthy donors. Study-level information: Genotyping showed around 80% of roughly 400 donors falling in the Caucasian-associated ancestry cluster. Study-wide points: Certain sequence variants were highly shared and formed a cluster, and this cluster was likely a sequencing artifact. Accounts indicate the classifier identified cytomegalovirus status with strong specificity and sensitivity. When analyzed later, a missense DCLRE1C variant was found to be linked to TCR beta V- and J-gene trimming.

Material for sequencing was PBMCs. The TCR was taken from a girl between 5 and 17 years old in good health and CMV-seropositive. This chain joins TRBV4-1 and TRBJ2-3; the D gene is possibly TRBD1 (7 bases). CDR3 loop: CASSQDGRGAADKQYF. In DNA, the CDR3 is TGCGCCAGCAGCCAAGATGGCAGGGGGGCGGCAGATAAGCAGTATTTT.